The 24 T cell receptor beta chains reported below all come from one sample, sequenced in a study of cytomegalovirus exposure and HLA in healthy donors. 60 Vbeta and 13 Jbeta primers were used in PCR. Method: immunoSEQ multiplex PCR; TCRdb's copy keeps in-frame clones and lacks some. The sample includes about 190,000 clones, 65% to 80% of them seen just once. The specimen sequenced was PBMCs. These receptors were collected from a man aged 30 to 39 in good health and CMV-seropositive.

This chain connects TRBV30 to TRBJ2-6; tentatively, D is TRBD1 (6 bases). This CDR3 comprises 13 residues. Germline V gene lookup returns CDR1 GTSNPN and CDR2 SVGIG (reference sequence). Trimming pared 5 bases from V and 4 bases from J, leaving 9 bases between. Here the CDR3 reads CAWEGVGANVLTF. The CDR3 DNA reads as TGTGCCTGGGAGGGGGTCGGGGCCAACGTCCTGACTTTC. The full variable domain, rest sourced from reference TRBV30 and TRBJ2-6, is SQTIHQWPATLVQPVGSPLSLECTVEGTSNPNLYWYRQAAGRGLQLLFYSVGIGQISSEVPQNLSASRPQDRQFILSSKKLLLSDSGFYLCAWEGVGANVLTFGAGSRLTVL.

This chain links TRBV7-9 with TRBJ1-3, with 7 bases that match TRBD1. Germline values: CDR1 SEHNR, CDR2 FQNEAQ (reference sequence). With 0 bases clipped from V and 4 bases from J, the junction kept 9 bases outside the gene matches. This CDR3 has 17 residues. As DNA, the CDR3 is TGTGCCAGCAGCTTAGCGGGGGACAGACGATCGGGAAACACCATATATTTT. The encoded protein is CASSLAGDRRSGNTIYF.

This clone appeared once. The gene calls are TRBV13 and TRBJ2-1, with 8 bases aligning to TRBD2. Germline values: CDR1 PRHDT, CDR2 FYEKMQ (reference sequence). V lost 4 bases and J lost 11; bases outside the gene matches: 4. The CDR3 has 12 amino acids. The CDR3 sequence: CASSSGLEKQFF. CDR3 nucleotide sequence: TGTGCCAGCAGCTCGGGACTAGAAAAGCAGTTCTTC.

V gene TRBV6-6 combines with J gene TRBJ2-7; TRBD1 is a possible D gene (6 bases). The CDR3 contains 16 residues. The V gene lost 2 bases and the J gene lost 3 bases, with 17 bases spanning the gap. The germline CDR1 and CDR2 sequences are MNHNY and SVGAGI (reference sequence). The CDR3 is CASSYPTGTYFYEQYF. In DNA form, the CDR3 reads TGTGCCAGCAGTTACCCTACCGGGACATATTTCTACGAGCAGTACTTC.

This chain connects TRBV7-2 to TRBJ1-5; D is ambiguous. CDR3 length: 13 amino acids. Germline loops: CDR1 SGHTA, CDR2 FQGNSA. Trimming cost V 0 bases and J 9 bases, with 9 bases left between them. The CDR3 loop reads CASSLALRGPQHF. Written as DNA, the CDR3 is TGTGCCAGCAGCTTAGCTCTTCGGGGGCCCCAGCATTTT.

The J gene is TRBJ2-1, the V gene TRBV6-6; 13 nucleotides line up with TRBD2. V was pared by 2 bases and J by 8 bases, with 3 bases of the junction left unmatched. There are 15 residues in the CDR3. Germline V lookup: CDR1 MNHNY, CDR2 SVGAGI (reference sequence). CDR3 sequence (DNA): TGTGCCAGCAGTTACGGGACTAGCGGGATCCATGAGCAGTTCTTC. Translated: CASSYGTSGIHEQFF.

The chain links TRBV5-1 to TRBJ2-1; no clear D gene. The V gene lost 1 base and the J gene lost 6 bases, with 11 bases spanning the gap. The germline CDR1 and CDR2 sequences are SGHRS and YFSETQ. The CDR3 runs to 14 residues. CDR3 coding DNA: TGCGCCAGCAGCTTGTCAAGAGACATCAATGAGCAGTTCTTC. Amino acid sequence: CASSLSRDINEQFF.

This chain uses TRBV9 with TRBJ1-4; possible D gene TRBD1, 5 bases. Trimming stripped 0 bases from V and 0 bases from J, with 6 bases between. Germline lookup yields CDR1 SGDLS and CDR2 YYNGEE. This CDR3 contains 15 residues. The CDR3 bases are TGTGCCAGCAGCGTAGAGACAGCAACTAATGAAAAACTGTTTTTT. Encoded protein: CASSVETATNEKLFF.

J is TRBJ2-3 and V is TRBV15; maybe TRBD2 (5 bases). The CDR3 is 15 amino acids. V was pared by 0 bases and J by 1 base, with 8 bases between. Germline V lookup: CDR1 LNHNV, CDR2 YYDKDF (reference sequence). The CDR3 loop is CATSRERAGTDTQYF. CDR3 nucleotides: TGTGCCACCAGCAGAGAGCGGGCTGGCACAGATACGCAGTATTTT.

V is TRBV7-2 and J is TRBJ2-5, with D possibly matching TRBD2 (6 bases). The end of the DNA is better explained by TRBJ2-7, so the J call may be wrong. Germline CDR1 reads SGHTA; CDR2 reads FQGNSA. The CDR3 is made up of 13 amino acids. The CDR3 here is CASSPSVGYEQYF. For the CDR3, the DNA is TGTGCCAGCAGCCCTAGCGTGGGTTACGAGCAGTACTTC.

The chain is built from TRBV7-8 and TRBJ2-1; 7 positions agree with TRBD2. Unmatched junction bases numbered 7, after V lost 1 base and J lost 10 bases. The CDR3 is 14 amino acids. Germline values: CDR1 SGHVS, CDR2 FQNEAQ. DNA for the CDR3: TGTGCCAGCAGCTTAGGGGAGGGCCGGCGGGAGCAGTTCTTC. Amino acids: CASSLGEGRREQFF.

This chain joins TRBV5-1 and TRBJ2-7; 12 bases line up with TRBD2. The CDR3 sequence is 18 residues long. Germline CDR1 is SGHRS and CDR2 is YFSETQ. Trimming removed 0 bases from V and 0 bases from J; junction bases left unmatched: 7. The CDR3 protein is CASSLVGGTSGSSYEQYF. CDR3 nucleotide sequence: TGCGCCAGCAGCTTGGTGGGGGGGACTAGCGGGTCCTCCTACGAGCAGTACTTC.

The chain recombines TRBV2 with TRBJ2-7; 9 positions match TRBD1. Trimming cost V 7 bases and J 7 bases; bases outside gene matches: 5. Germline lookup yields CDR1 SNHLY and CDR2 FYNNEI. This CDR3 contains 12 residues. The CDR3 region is CASTGTGSEQYF. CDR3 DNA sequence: TGTGCCAGCACCGGGACAGGGAGTGAGCAGTACTTC. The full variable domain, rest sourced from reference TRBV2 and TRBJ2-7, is EPEVTQTPSHQVTQMGQEVILRCVPISNHLYFYWYRQILGQKVEFLVSFYNNEISEKSEIFDDQFSVERPDGSNFTLKIRSTKLEDSAMYFCASTGTGSEQYFGPGTRLTVT.

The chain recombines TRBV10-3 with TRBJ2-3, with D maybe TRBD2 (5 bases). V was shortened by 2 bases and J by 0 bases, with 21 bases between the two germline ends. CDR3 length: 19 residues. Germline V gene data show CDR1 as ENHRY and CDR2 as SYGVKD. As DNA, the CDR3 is TGTGCCATCAGTGAGGGCGCGGTCAGCTGGGGAGCTAGCACAGATACGCAGTATTTT. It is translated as CAISEGAVSWGASTDTQYF.

CDR3 loop: CASSLSEDPKQPQHF. CDR3 nucleotides: TGTGCCAGCAGTTTATCGGAGGACCCTAAACAGCCCCAGCATTTT. The chain carries TRBV27 and TRBJ1-5; unclear D gene. The CDR3 contains 15 residues. V was shortened by 0 bases and J by 7 bases, with 13 bases between the two germline ends. CDR1 and CDR2 from the germline V gene are MNHEY and SMNVEV (reference sequence).

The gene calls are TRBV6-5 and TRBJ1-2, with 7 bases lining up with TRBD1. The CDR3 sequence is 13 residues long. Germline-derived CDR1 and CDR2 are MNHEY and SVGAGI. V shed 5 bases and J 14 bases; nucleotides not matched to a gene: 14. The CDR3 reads CASSQSFGDSETF. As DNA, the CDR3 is TGTGCCAGCAGTCAGTCGTTCGGGGACAGTGAGACCTTC.

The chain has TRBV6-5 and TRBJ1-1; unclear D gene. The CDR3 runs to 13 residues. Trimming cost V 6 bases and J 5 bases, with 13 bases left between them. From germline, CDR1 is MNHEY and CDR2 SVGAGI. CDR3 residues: CASRAGVRTEAFF. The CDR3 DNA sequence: TGTGCCAGCAGGGCGGGAGTGAGGACTGAAGCTTTCTTT.

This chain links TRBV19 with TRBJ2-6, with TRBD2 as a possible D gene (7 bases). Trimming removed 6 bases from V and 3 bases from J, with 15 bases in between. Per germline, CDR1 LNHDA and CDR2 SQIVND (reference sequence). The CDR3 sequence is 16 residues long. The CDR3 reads CASRWGGASGANVLTF. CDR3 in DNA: TGTGCCAGTAGATGGGGGGGGGCTAGTGGGGCCAACGTCCTGACTTTC.

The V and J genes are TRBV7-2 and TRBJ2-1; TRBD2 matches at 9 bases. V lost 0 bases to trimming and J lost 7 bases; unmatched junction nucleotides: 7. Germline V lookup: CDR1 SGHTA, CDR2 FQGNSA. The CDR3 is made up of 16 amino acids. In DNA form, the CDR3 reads TGTGCCAGCAGCTTAGCGAGCGGGGGGCTGGGTAATGAGCAGTTCTTC. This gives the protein CASSLASGGLGNEQFF.

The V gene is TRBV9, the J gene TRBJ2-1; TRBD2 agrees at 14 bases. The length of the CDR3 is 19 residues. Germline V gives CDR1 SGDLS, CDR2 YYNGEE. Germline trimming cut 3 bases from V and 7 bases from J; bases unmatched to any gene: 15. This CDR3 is CASSARPGLAGVMGNEQFF. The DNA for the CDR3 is TGTGCCAGCAGCGCCCGACCGGGACTAGCGGGAGTAATGGGAAATGAGCAGTTCTTC.

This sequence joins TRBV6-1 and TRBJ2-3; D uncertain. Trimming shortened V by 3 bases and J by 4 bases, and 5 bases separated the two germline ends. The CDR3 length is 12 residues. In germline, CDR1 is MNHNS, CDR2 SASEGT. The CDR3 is CASSEPADTQYF. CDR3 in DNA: TGTGCCAGCAGTGAGCCGGCAGATACGCAGTATTTT.

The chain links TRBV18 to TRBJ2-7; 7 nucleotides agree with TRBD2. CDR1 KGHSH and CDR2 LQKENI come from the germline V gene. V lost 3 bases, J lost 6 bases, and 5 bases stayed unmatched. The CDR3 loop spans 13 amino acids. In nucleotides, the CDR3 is TGTGCCAGCTCACCGTCCGGGGGGACCGAGCAGTACTTC. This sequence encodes CASSPSGGTEQYF. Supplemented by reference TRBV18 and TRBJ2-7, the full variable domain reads NAGVMQNPRHLVRRRGQEARLRCSPMKGHSHVYWYRQLPEEGLKFMVYLQKENIIDESGMPKERFSAEFPKEGPSILRIQQVVRGDSAAYFCASSPSGGTEQYFGPGTRLTVT.

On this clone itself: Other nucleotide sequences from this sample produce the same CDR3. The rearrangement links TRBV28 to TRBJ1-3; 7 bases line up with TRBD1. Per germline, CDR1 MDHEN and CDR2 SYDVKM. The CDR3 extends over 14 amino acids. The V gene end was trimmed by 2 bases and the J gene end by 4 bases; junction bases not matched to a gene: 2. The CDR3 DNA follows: TGTGCCAGCAGTTTAGACAGGGTCGGAAACACCATATATTTT. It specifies CASSLDRVGNTIYF.

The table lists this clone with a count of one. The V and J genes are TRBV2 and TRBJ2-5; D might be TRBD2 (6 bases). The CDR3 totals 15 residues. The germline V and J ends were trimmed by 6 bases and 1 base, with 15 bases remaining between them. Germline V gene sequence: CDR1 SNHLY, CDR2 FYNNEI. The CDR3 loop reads CASSLYGTFQETQYF. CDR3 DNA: TGTGCCAGCAGCCTATATGGGACTTTCCAAGAGACCCAGTACTTC. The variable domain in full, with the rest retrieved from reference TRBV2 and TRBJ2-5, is EPEVTQTPSHQVTQMGQEVILRCVPISNHLYFYWYRQILGQKVEFLVSFYNNEISEKSEIFDDQFSVERPDGSNFTLKIRSTKLEDSAMYFCASSLYGTFQETQYFGPGTRLLVL.